Following are 31 T cell receptor beta chains from one sample sequenced in a study of shared clonotypes between healthy human individuals. The repertoire was sequenced with immunoSEQ multiplex PCR; TCRdb's copy has only in-frame clones and lacks some. The sample records about 1 million clones, about 74% being singletons. Material: memory CD4+ T cells sorted from blood. The subset here: CD45RA-negative fraction. The receptor source for this set is a man aged 18 to 29 in good health.

This clone was found a few times. CDR3 sequence (DNA): TGTGCCTGGAGTCTTAATACTTACGAGCAGTACTTC. Its translation is CAWSLNTYEQYF. V gene TRBV30 combines with J gene TRBJ2-7; unclear D gene. The CDR3 covers 12 residues. V lost 2 bases to trimming and J lost 4 bases, with 9 bases between them. Germline CDR1 is GTSNPN and CDR2 is SVGIG (reference sequence).

This chain connects TRBV6-5 to TRBJ2-7, with 8 bases aligning to TRBD1. Germline V gives CDR1 MNHEY, CDR2 SVGAGI. V shed 5 bases, J shed 6 bases, and the junction held 3 bases outside the gene matches. The CDR3 runs to 12 residues. CDR3 nucleotide sequence: TGTGCCAGCAGTAGGACAGGGACCGAGCAGTACTTC. Protein product: CASSRTGTEQYF.

This sequence joins TRBV7-9 and TRBJ1-3, with D hard to call. Germline V CDR1 and CDR2: SEHNR, FQNEAQ (reference sequence). V was shortened by 4 bases and J by 2 bases, with 12 bases between the two germline ends. CDR3 length: 15 residues. The CDR3 protein is CASSSIKGPGNTIYF. The CDR3 DNA reads TGTGCCAGCAGCTCCATTAAGGGCCCTGGAAACACCATATATTTT.

In regard to this clone: Other DNA sequences in the same sample also yield this CDR3. The J gene is TRBJ1-5, the V gene TRBV7-2, with 8 nucleotides matching TRBD1. Looked up from germline, CDR1 is SGHTA and CDR2 is FQGNSA. CDR3 size: 15 residues. J gave up 2 bases and V 5 bases, and 5 bases lay outside the gene matches. The CDR3, as DNA: TGTGCCAGCAGCAGTCAGGGGGCAGGCAATCAGCCCCAGCATTTT. Its protein product is CASSSQGAGNQPQHF.

This clone was seen only a few times. The chain couples TRBV28 to TRBJ1-1, with D possibly matching TRBD1 (5 bases). Germline loops: CDR1 MDHEN, CDR2 SYDVKM. Trimming left V 10 bases short and J 1 base short, with 10 bases between. The CDR3 is 12 residues long. The chain's CDR3 is CAIQAENTEAFF. Here the CDR3 DNA reads TGTGCCATACAGGCGGAGAACACTGAAGCTTTCTTT.

This clone appeared once. The genes are TRBV5-4 and TRBJ2-5, with TRBD2 matching over 10 bases. Germline CDR1 reads SGHNT; CDR2 reads YYREEE (reference sequence). With 4 bases clipped from V and 1 base from J, the junction kept 7 bases outside the gene matches. The length of the CDR3 is 16 residues. CDR3 nucleotides: TGTGCCAGCAGCATTGGCAGCGGGGGGGCCCAAGAGACCCAGTACTTC. Amino acid sequence: CASSIGSGGAQETQYF.

V and J are TRBV27 and TRBJ2-3; 12 nucleotides agree with TRBD2. V shed 3 bases, J shed 6 bases, and the junction held 1 base outside the gene matches. CDR3 size: 14 residues. The germline V gene encodes CDR1 MNHEY and CDR2 SMNVEV (reference sequence). The DNA of the CDR3 is TGTGCCAGCAGTTTCGGACTAGCGGGGGATACGCAGTATTTT. Amino acid sequence: CASSFGLAGDTQYF.

The chain carries TRBV28 and TRBJ1-1, with TRBD1 identical over 7 bases. The trim removed 11 bases at V and 4 bases at J, leaving 19 bases unmatched. Germline values: CDR1 MDHEN, CDR2 SYDVKM. The length of the CDR3 is 16 residues. The CDR3 DNA reads TGTGCCGCACTGGGACAAGGGGGCAAAGGTGGCACTGAAGCTTTCTTT. Amino acids: CAALGQGGKGGTEAFF.

This sequence joins TRBV6-5 and TRBJ2-7; 9 nucleotides align to TRBD2. The germline gives CDR1 MNHEY, CDR2 SVGAGI. The CDR3 has 14 residues. J was trimmed by 3 bases and V by 6 bases; bases with no gene match: 6. The CDR3 spells CASSPREGHYEQYF. The CDR3, as DNA: TGTGCCAGCAGCCCGCGGGAGGGCCACTACGAGCAGTACTTC.

The gene calls are TRBV5-1 and TRBJ2-7; 7 bases align to TRBD2. Trimming took 4 bases from V and 6 from J; bases not matched to a gene: 16. The CDR3 totals 16 residues. Germline CDR1 SGHRS, CDR2 YFSETQ. CDR3 coding DNA: TGCGCCAGCAGCCTGGACCCTAGCGGAGGGTTTCCCGAGCAGTACTTC. This codes for CASSLDPSGGFPEQYF.

The chain carries TRBV5-4 and TRBJ2-3; D gene uncertain. In germline, CDR1 is SGHNT, CDR2 YYREEE (reference sequence). CDR3 length: 12 residues. Trimming pared 0 bases from V and 5 bases from J, leaving 4 bases between. The CDR3: CASSLDGDTQYF. CDR3 bases: TGTGCCAGCAGCTTGGACGGAGATACGCAGTATTTT.

The chain has TRBV5-1 and TRBJ1-5, with D unclear. Trimming stripped 1 base from V and 3 bases from J, with 8 bases between. The CDR3 runs to 14 residues. Germline values: CDR1 SGHRS, CDR2 YFSETQ. CDR3 nucleotides: TGCGCCAGCAGCTTGTATGGGGACAATCAGCCCCAGCATTTT. Translation gives CASSLYGDNQPQHF.

The chain combines TRBV10-3 with TRBJ1-5, with D unclear. The V end lost 10 bases, the J end lost 3 bases, and 13 bases lay between the germline ends. The CDR3 has 13 amino acids. CDR1 and CDR2 (germline): ENHRY, SYGVKD. The CDR3 loop is CATTHLSNQPQHF. Here the CDR3 DNA reads TGTGCCACCACCCACCTTTCCAATCAGCCCCAGCATTTT.

V is TRBV29-1 and J is TRBJ2-1; either TRBD1 or TRBD2 may fit D (5 bases each). The CDR3 is 15 residues long. Trimming cost V 0 bases and J 12 bases, with 21 bases left between them. Germline lookup yields CDR1 SQVTM and CDR2 ANQGSEA. CDR3 bases: TGCAGCGTTGAAGATCTGGGGACCGGCCTAATGAGGCAGTTCTTC. It codes for CSVEDLGTGLMRQFF.

The J gene is TRBJ1-1, the V gene TRBV10-1; D may be TRBD1 (5 bases). Germline V lookup: CDR1 WNHNN, CDR2 SYGVQD (reference sequence). CDR3 length: 13 amino acids. V was clipped by 6 bases and J by 6 bases, with 14 bases between them. The CDR3 nucleotides are TGCGCCAGCAGCCTCAGGGAATCCGCTGAAGCTTTCTTT. Protein sequence: CASSLRESAEAFF.

The chain recombines TRBV18 with TRBJ1-1; TRBD1 is a possible D gene (6 bases). This CDR3 is built from 13 residues. The germline V gene has CDR1 KGHSH and CDR2 LQKENI. V was pared by 9 bases and J by 1 base, with 12 bases between. The CDR3 is CASYGQRNTEAFF. CDR3 nucleotides: TGTGCCAGTTACGGACAGAGGAACACTGAAGCTTTCTTT.

For the CDR3, the DNA is TGTGCCAGCAGCTCGACTAGCGGGGTGTTAGATACGCAGTATTTT. It encodes CASSSTSGVLDTQYF. The chain is built from TRBV5-6 and TRBJ2-3; 11 nucleotides line up with TRBD2. Germline assignment: CDR1 SGHDT and CDR2 YYEEEE. The ends lost 3 bases at V and 5 bases at J; junction bases unmatched: 5. The CDR3 extends over 15 amino acids. Drawing the rest from reference TRBV5-6 and TRBJ2-3, the complete variable domain is DAGVTQSPTHLIKTRGQQVTLRCSPKSGHDTVSWYQQALGQGPQFIFQYYEEEERQRGNFPDRFSGHQFPNYSSELNVNALLLGDSALYLCASSSTSGVLDTQYFGPGTRLTVL.

The gene calls are TRBV19 and TRBJ1-2, with TRBD1 identical over 11 bases. After removal of 6 bases from V and 6 bases from J, the junction contained 9 bases not matched to a gene. The CDR3 is 15 residues long. The germline V gene encodes CDR1 LNHDA and CDR2 SQIVND (reference sequence). The CDR3 here is CASSSLDRGPDGYTF. CDR3 in DNA: TGTGCCAGTAGCTCCCTGGACAGGGGGCCCGATGGCTACACCTTC.

Of note for this clone: The sample carries other DNA sequences with the same CDR3. The rearrangement links TRBV19 to TRBJ2-6; 8 positions match TRBD1. The V gene's germline CDR1 is LNHDA and CDR2 SQIVND (reference sequence). Losses at the gene ends were 7 bases for V and 4 bases for J; bases not matched to a gene: 6. CDR3 length equals 15 residues. The CDR3: CASTGGATGANVLTF. Here the CDR3 DNA reads TGTGCCAGTACAGGGGGCGCGACAGGGGCCAACGTCCTGACTTTC.

The V gene is TRBV5-3, the J gene TRBJ2-1; D is undetermined. TRBV5-3 counts as an open reading frame of uncertain function. The V and J ends lost 6 bases and 13 bases respectively, with 11 bases between them. The CDR3 runs 10 residues. The CDR3 region is CARTERRQFF. CDR3 DNA: TGTGCCAGAACAGAGAGAAGACAGTTCTTC.

This clone was seen only a few times. The V gene is TRBV30, the J gene TRBJ1-6; D possibly corresponds to TRBD1 (6 bases). CDR3 length: 15 residues. Trimming cost V 0 bases and J 14 bases, with 20 bases left between them. Per germline, CDR1 GTSNPN and CDR2 SVGIG (reference sequence). The CDR3 here is CAWSVGGTTGLTLHF. CDR3 DNA sequence: TGTGCCTGGAGTGTAGGGGGGACAACAGGACTCACCCTCCACTTT.

Here the CDR3 reads CSVKGGTGGTDTQYF. The CDR3 nucleotides are TGCAGCGTTAAAGGGGGGACAGGGGGCACAGATACGCAGTATTTT. V is TRBV29-1 and J is TRBJ2-3; 10 bases line up with TRBD1. Germline-derived CDR1 and CDR2 are SQVTM and ANQGSEA. The V segment lost 5 bases and the J segment 1 base; nucleotides outside the gene matches: 6. The CDR3 spans 15 residues.

The gene calls are TRBV7-8 and TRBJ2-7; the D is unclear. V lost 8 bases, J lost 3 bases, and 8 bases lay in between. Germline V lookup: CDR1 SGHVS, CDR2 FQNEAQ. CDR3 length: 11 amino acids. The DNA of the CDR3 is TGTGCCAGCGGAGAGTTCTACGAGCAGTACTTC. Translating gives CASGEFYEQYF.

This chain uses TRBV28 with TRBJ2-1, with 9 bases identical to TRBD2. The CDR3 has 14 amino acids. The J segment lost 9 bases and the V segment lost 5 bases, leaving 8 bases of the junction unmatched. Germline V gene lookup returns CDR1 MDHEN and CDR2 SYDVKM. In DNA form, the CDR3 reads TGTGCCAGCAGTGCTCCGGGACTAGCAAGTGAGCAGTTCTTC. Amino acid sequence: CASSAPGLASEQFF.

Only a few counts were recorded for this clone. The chain uses TRBV7-2 and TRBJ2-1; D is perhaps TRBD1 or TRBD2 (6 bases each). V was clipped by 1 base and J by 10 bases, with 17 bases between them. The CDR3 covers 15 residues. Per germline, CDR1 SGHTA and CDR2 FQGNSA. The CDR3 nucleotides are TGTGCCAGCAGCTTAGAATTTAGAGGGGGGACCGAGCAGTTCTTC. Protein: CASSLEFRGGTEQFF.

The table lists this clone with a count of one. Other DNA sequences in this specimen translate into the identical CDR3. This chain uses TRBV6-6 with TRBJ1-6; D is unclear. Trimming took off 6 bases at V and 0 bases at J, with 6 bases between the two ends. CDR3 length: 14 residues. Per germline, CDR1 MNHNY and CDR2 SVGAGI (reference sequence). The CDR3 loop reads CASSSSSYNSPLHF. In DNA, the CDR3 is TGTGCCAGCAGCTCCTCCTCCTATAATTCACCCCTCCACTTT.

The chain employs TRBV6-6 and TRBJ1-2; TRBD1 is a possible D gene (6 bases). The V and J ends lost 3 bases and 7 bases respectively, with 9 bases between them. This CDR3 comprises 12 residues. Germline-derived CDR1 and CDR2 are MNHNY and SVGAGI (reference sequence). Here the CDR3 DNA reads TGTGCCAGCAGTTATCAGGGGTCTGGCTACACCTTC. As protein: CASSYQGSGYTF.

This clone was seen once. V and J are TRBV19 and TRBJ1-2, with a weak D call TRBD1 (5 bases). There are 13 residues in the CDR3. Germline assignment: CDR1 LNHDA and CDR2 SQIVND (reference sequence). Trimming took off 3 bases at V and 8 bases at J, with 13 bases between the two ends. CDR3 residues: CASSIKGIDGYTF. The CDR3 DNA sequence: TGTGCCAGTAGTATTAAGGGGATTGACGGCTACACCTTC.

This clone has ten or more counts. The gene calls are TRBV9 and TRBJ1-2, with D perhaps matching TRBD1 (5 bases). This CDR3 has 14 amino acids. V was pared by 0 bases and J by 4 bases, with 10 bases between. Germline V lookup: CDR1 SGDLS, CDR2 YYNGEE. The CDR3 sequence is CASSVATDSYGYTF. The CDR3 nucleotides read TGTGCCAGCAGCGTAGCGACCGACAGCTATGGCTACACCTTC.

The chain links TRBV7-9 to TRBJ2-7; tentative D call: TRBD2 (7 bases). V was trimmed by 5 bases and J by 7 bases, leaving 21 bases between them. This CDR3 contains 15 residues. Per germline, CDR1 SEHNR and CDR2 FQNEAQ (reference sequence). The CDR3 bases are TGTGCCAGCAGCCCCATTGGGGGGGCCTTGAGGGAGCAGTACTTC. It codes for CASSPIGGALREQYF.

V gene TRBV30 combines with J gene TRBJ2-7; D might be TRBD2 (5 bases). Looked up from germline, CDR1 is GTSNPN and CDR2 is SVGIG (reference sequence). V shed 7 bases and J shed 5 bases, with 18 bases lying between them. The CDR3 covers 13 residues. The CDR3 nucleotides read TGTGCCTTGTCAGGAGGAAGGGTCGACGAGCAGTACTTC. It codes for CALSGGRVDEQYF.